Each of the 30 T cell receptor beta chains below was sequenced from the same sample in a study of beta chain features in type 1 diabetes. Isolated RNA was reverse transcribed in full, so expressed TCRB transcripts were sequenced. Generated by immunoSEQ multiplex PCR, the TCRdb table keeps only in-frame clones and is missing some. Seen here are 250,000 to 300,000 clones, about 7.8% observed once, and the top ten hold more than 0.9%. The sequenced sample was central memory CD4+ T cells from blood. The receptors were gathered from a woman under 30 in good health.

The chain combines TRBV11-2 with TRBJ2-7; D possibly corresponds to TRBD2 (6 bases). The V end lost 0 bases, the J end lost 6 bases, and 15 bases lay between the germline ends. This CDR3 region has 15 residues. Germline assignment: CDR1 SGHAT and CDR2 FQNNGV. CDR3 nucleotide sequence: TGTGCCAGCAGCTTAGATCTGGCGGGGAAGAGCGAGCAGTACGTC. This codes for CASSLDLAGKSEQYV.

Here the CDR3 DNA reads TGTGCCACCAGCAGAGTCGGAGCAACTAACTATGGCTACACCTTC. It codes for CATSRVGATNYGYTF. V is TRBV15 and J is TRBJ1-2; D not resolved. The CDR3 sequence is 15 residues long. The V and J ends lost 1 base and 0 bases respectively, with 9 bases between them. CDR1 is LNHNV and CDR2 is YYDKDF in the germline V gene (reference sequence).

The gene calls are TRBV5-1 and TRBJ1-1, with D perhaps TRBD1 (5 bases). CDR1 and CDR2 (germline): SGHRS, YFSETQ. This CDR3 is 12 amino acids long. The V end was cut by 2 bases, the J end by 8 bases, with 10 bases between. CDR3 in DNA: TGCGCCAGCAGCTTTCCAGGGCCAGAAGCTTTCTTT. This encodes CASSFPGPEAFF.

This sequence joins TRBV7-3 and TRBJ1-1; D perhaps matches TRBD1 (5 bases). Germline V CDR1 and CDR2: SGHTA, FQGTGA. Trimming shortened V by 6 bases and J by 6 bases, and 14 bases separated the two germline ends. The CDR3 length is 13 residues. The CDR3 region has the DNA TGTGCCAGCAGTCCGGGGCAGGGTTCTGAAGCTTTCTTT. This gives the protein CASSPGQGSEAFF.

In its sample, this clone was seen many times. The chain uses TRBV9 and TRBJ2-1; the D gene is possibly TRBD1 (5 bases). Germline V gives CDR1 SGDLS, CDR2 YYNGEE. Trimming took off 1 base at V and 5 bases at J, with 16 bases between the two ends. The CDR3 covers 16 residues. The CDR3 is CASSVWAAGINNEQFF. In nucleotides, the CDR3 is TGTGCCAGCAGCGTATGGGCTGCAGGGATAAACAATGAGCAGTTCTTC.

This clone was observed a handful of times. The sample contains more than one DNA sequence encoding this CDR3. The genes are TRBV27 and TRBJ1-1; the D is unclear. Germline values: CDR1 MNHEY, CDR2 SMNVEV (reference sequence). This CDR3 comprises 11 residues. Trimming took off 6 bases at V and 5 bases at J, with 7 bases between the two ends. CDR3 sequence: CASSSRTEAFF. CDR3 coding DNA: TGTGCCAGCAGCTCCCGTACTGAAGCTTTCTTT.

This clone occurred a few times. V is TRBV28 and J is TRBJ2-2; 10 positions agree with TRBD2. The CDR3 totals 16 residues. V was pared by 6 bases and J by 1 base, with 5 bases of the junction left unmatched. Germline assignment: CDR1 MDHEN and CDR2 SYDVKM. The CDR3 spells CASSPRLAGNTGELFF. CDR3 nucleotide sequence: TGTGCCAGCAGCCCACGACTAGCGGGGAACACCGGGGAGCTGTTTTTT.

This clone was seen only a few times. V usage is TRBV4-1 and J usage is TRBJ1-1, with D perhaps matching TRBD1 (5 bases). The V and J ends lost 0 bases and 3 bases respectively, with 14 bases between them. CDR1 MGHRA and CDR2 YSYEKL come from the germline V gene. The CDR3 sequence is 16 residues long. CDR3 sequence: CASSQDQPGQDTEAFF. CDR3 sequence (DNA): TGCGCCAGCAGCCAAGATCAACCAGGGCAGGACACTGAAGCTTTCTTT.

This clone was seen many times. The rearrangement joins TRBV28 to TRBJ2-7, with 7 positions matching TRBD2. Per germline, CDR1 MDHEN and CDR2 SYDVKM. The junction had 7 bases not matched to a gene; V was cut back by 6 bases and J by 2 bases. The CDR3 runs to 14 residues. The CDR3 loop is CASSSQGRAYEQYV. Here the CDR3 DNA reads TGTGCCAGCAGCTCCCAAGGGAGGGCCTACGAGCAGTACGTC.

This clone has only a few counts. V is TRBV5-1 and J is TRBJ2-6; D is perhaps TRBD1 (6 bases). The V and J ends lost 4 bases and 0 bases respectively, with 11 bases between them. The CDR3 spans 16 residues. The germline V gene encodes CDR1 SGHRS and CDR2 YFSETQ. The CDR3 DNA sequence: TGCGCCAGCAGCCCACGGACAGCCTCTGGGGCCAACGTCCTGACTTTC. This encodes CASSPRTASGANVLTF.

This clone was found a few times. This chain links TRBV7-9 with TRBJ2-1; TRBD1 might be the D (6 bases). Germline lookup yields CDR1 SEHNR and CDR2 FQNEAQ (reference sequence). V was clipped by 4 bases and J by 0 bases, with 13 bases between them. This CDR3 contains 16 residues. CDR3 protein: CASSSLRGSSYNEQFF. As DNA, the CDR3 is TGTGCCAGCAGCTCGCTTAGGGGGAGCTCCTACAATGAGCAGTTCTTC. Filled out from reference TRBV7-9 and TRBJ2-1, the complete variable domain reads DTGVSQNPRHKITKRGQNVTFRCDPISEHNRLYWYRQTLGQGPEFLTYFQNEAQLEKSRLLSDRFSAERPKGSFSTLEIQRTEQGDSAMYLCASSSLRGSSYNEQFFGPGTRLTVL.

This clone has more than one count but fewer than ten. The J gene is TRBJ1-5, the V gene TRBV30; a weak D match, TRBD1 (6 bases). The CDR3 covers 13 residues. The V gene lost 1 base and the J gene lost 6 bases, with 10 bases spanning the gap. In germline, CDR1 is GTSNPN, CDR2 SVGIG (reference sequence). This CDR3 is CAWSDQGPQPQHF. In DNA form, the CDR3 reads TGTGCCTGGAGTGACCAGGGGCCTCAGCCCCAGCATTTT.

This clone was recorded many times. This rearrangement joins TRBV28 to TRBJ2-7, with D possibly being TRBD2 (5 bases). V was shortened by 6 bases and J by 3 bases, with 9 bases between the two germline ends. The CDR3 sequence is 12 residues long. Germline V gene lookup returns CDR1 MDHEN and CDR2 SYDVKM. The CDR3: CASSEGGYEQYV. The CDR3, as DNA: TGTGCCAGCAGCGAAGGAGGCTACGAGCAGTACGTC.

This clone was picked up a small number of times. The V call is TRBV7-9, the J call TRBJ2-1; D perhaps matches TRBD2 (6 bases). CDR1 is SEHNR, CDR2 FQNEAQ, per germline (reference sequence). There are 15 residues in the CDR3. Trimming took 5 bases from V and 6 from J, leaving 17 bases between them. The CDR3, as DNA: TGTGCCAGCAGCGGCTCGAGGTACGGGGGCAATGAGCAGTTCTTC. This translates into CASSGSRYGGNEQFF.

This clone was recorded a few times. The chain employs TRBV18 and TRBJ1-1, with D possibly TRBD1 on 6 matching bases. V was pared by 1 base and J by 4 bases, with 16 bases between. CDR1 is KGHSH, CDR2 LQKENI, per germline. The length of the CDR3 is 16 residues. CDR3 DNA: TGTGCCAGCTCACCACGTGAGGGGCGGGGGCGCACTGAAGCTTTCTTT. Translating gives CASSPREGRGRTEAFF.

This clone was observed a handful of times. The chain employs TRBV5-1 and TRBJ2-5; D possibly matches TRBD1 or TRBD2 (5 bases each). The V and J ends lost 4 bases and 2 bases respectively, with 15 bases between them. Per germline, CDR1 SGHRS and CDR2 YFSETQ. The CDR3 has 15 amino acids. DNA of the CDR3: TGCGCCAGCAGCCGACACCGGGGCGATCAAGAGACCCAGTACTTC. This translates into CASSRHRGDQETQYF.

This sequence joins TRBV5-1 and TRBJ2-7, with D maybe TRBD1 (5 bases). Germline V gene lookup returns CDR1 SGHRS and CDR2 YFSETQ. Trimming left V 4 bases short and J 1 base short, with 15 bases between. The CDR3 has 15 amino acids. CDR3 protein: CASSPPPQGSYEQYF. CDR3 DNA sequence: TGCGCCAGCAGCCCGCCCCCGCAGGGTTCCTACGAGCAGTACTTC.

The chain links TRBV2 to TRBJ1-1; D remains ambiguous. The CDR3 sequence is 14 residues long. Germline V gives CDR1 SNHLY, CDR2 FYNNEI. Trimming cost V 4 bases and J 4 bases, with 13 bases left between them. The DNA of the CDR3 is TGTGCCAGCAGTGTGGGGTCGTGGGCCACTGAAGCTTTCTTT. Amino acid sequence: CASSVGSWATEAFF.

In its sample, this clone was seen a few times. Here the CDR3 DNA reads TGCAGCGTTCTAGTCCTTGACTATGGCTACACCTTC. It translates to CSVLVLDYGYTF. J is TRBJ1-2 and V is TRBV29-1; D remains unclear. The CDR3 length is 12 residues. V was cut by 5 bases and J by 3 bases, with 10 bases left in between. From germline, CDR1 is SQVTM and CDR2 ANQGSEA.

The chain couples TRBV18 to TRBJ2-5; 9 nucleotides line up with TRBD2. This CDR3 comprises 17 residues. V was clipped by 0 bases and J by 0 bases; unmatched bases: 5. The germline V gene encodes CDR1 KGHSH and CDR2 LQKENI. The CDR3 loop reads CASSPPVSSGDQETQYF. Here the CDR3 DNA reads TGTGCCAGCTCACCACCGGTGTCTAGCGGGGACCAAGAGACCCAGTACTTC.

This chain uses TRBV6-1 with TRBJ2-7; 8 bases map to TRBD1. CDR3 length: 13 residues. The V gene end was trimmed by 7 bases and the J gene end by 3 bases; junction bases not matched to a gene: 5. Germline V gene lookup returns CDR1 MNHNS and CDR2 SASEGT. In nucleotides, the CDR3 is TGTGCCAGCAATCGGGACAGGTACTACGAGCAGTACGTC. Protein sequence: CASNRDRYYEQYV.

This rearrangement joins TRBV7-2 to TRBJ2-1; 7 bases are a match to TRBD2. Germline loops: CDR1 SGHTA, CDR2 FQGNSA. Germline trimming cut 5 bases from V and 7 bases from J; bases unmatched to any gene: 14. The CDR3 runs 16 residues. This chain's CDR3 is CASSPKAGRSGNEQFF. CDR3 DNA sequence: TGTGCCAGCAGCCCGAAAGCGGGGAGGAGTGGGAATGAGCAGTTCTTC.

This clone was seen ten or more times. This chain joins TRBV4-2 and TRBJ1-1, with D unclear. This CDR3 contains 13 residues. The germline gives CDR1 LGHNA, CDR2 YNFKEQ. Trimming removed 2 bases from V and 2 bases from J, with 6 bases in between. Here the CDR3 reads CASSQRSNTEAFF. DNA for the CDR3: TGTGCCAGCAGCCAACGCAGTAACACTGAAGCTTTCTTT.

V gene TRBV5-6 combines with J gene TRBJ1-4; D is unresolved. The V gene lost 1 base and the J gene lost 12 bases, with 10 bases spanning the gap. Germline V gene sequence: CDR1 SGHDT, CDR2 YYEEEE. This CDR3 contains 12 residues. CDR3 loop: CASSLLVRELFF. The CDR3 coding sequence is TGTGCCAGCAGCTTGTTGGTTCGGGAACTGTTTTTT.

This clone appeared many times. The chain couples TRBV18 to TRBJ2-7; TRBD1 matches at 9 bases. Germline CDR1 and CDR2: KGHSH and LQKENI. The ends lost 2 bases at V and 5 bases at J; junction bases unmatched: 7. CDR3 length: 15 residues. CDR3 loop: CASSPNGQGYHEQYF. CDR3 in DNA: TGTGCCAGCTCACCAAACGGACAGGGGTATCACGAGCAGTACTTC.

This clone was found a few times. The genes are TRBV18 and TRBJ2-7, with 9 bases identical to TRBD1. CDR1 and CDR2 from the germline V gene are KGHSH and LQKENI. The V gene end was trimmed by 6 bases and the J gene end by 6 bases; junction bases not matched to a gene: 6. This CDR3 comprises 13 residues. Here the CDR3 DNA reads TGTGCCAGCTCCCCCGGGACAGGGCCCGAGCAGTACGTC. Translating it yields CASSPGTGPEQYV.

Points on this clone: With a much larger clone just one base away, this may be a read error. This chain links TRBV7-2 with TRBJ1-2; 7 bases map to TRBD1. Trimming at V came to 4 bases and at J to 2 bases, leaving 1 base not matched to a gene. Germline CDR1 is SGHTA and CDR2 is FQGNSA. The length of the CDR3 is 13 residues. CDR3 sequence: CASSWGQNYGYTF. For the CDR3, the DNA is TGTGCCAGCAGCTGGGGACAGAACTATGGCTACACCTTC.

The CDR3 here is CASSIKTNTEAFF. CDR3 sequence (DNA): TGTGCCAGTAGTATAAAGACGAACACTGAAGCTTTCTTT. The rearrangement uses TRBV19 and TRBJ1-1; D remains unclear. The germline V gene encodes CDR1 LNHDA and CDR2 SQIVND (reference sequence). This CDR3 has 13 amino acids. Trimming cost V 2 bases and J 1 base, with 5 bases left between them.

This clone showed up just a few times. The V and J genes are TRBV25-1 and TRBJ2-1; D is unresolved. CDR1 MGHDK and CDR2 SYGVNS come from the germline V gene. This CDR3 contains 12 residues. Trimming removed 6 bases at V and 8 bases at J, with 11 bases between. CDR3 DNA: TGTGCCAGCAGCGACCCCGGATATGAGCAGTTCTTC. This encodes CASSDPGYEQFF.

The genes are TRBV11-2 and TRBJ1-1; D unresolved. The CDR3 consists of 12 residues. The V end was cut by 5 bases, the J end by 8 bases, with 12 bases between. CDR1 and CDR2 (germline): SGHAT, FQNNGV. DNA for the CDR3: TGTGCCAGCAGCGTGCTGAGGGTAGAAGCTTTCTTT. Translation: CASSVLRVEAFF.